This T cell receptor (beta chain) was found in a study of T cells in localized non-small cell lung cancer. The protocol was immunoSEQ multiplex PCR, while the TCRdb copy is restricted to in-frame clones and leaves out a portion. The table includes tens of thousands of clones, roughly 91% detected once. With 4 bases removed from V and 7 bases from J, the gap between germline ends came to 9 bases. Per germline, CDR1 SGHNT and CDR2 YYREEE (reference sequence). CDR3 size: 13 residues. Sequenced here: peripheral blood, sampled before any cancer treatment. The rearrangement joins TRBV5-4 to TRBJ1-6, with D perhaps TRBD1 (6 bases). This clonotype originated in a woman aged 35-75 years with stage I lung adenocarcinoma. The CDR3 DNA reads TGTGCCAGCAGCCCCGGACAGAATTCACCCCTCCACTTT. The encoded protein is CASSPGQNSPLHF.